These T cell receptor beta chains were read from a single sample in a study of cytomegalovirus exposure and HLA in healthy donors. Assay used: immunoSEQ multiplex PCR; TCRdb lists only in-frame clones, some missing. The sample has around 180,000 clones, approximately 80% seen once. Material for sequencing was PBMCs. The receptors were sampled from a woman aged 50 to 60 in good health and CMV-seronegative. CDR3s include the opening cysteine and the closing phenylalanine or tryptophan. D genes are given only for firm matches. Clone size, where shown, is once, few, many, or a class for clones that have expanded.

TGTGCCAGCAGCGCCCGCGACAGATATGGCTACACCTTC | CASSARDRYGYTF | NA | TRBJ1-2 | 13 | TRBV5-4 | NA
TGTGCCAGCAGCCGACAGGGATCCACCTACGAGCAGTACTTC | CASSRQGSTYEQYF | once | TRBJ2-7 | 14 | TRBV11-1 | TRBD1
TGTGCCAGCAGCGTAGGCCCGACAGTGTACAATGAGCAGTTCTTC | CASSVGPTVYNEQFF | NA | TRBJ2-1 | 15 | TRBV9 | NA
TGTGCCAGCACCCTAGAACCAGAGGTGGACACTGAAGCTTTCTTT | CASTLEPEVDTEAFF | NA | TRBJ1-1 | 15 | TRBV6-1 | NA
TGTGCCACCACCCGTGTGGGGGCCACCGGGGAGCTGTTTTTT | CATTRVGATGELFF | NA | TRBJ2-2 | 14 | TRBV15 | NA
TGTGCCAGCAGCAGGGGGCAGCCAGATACGCAGTATTTT | CASSRGQPDTQYF | NA | TRBJ2-3 | 13 | TRBV11-3 | TRBD1
TGTGCCAGCAGCGTAGCCTGGACAGGGGGCGGAGAGCAGTACTTC | CASSVAWTGGGEQYF | NA | TRBJ2-7 | 15 | TRBV9 | TRBD1
TGCGCCAGCAGCGCAGACTCTAGCGGGGGCACTGAGCAGTTCTTC | CASSADSSGGTEQFF | NA | TRBJ2-1 | 15 | TRBV5-1 | TRBD2
TGTGCCAGCAATATGGCCCCCGGGGGCTATGGCTACACCTTC | CASNMAPGGYGYTF | few | TRBJ1-2 | 14 | TRBV28 | NA
TGCGCCAGCAGCCGGAGGGGACAGGCAAACACTGAAGCTTTCTTT | CASSRRGQANTEAFF | NA | TRBJ1-1 | 15 | TRBV5-1 | TRBD1
TGTGCCAGCAGTTTATCTGGGACAGCTTACGAGCAGTACTTC | CASSLSGTAYEQYF | NA | TRBJ2-7 | 14 | TRBV27 | TRBD1
TGTGCCAGCAGCTTAGATGCAGGGACATCCACCCTCTATGGCTACACCTTC | CASSLDAGTSTLYGYTF | NA | TRBJ1-2 | 17 | TRBV11-2 | NA
TGCGCCAGCAGTGATCGGCTAGCGGGAGGAGGAAATACGCAGTATTTT | CASSDRLAGGGNTQYF | NA | TRBJ2-3 | 16 | TRBV10-1 | TRBD2
TGTGCCAGCAGTTTACTTCGCGAGCAGTACTTC | CASSLLREQYF | NA | TRBJ2-7 | 11 | TRBV28 | NA
TGCGCCAGCAGCTTGGCCCAGGACAGGGGACTCGGACTGGCCTACGAGCAGTACTTC | CASSLAQDRGLGLAYEQYF | NA | TRBJ2-7 | 19 | TRBV5-1 | TRBD1
TGCGCCAGCAGTGAAAGGACAGGAAAAAATCAGCCCCAGCATTTT | CASSERTGKNQPQHF | NA | TRBJ1-5 | 15 | TRBV10-2 | TRBD1
TGTGCCAGTAGTATGCTAGAGGGGGCTCCCAACCATGGCTACACCTTC | CASSMLEGAPNHGYTF | NA | TRBJ1-2 | 16 | TRBV19 | TRBD1
TGTGCCAGCAGCTTGGGGGCGGGAGACACTGAAGCTTTCTTT | CASSLGAGDTEAFF | NA | TRBJ1-1 | 14 | TRBV5-6 | NA